The 25 T cell receptor beta chains given below trace back to one sample, sequenced in a study of T-cell reconstitution after alpha-beta-depleted transplantation in children. The authors prepared the TCRbeta library with unique molecular identifiers. TCRdb re-called the PCR reads with MiXCR, one entry per CDR3 protein. The repertoire includes under 250,000 distinct CDR3 sequences, 6.6% of them detected once, and approximately 6% sits in the top ten. The specimen was PBMCs, collected before TCRalphabeta/CD19-depleted stem cell transplant. Receptors were obtained from a boy younger than 10 with acute lymphoblastic leukemia, due to receive a stem cell transplant.

The chain recombines TRBV11-3 with TRBJ2-1, with no clear D. CDR3 length: 15 residues. V shed 1 base and J shed 0 bases, with 7 bases lying between them. CDR1 is SGHNT, CDR2 YENEEA, per germline. This CDR3 reads CASSLGRSSYNEQFF. CDR3 DNA sequence: TGTGCCAGCAGCTTAGGACGTAGCTCCTACAATGAGCAGTTCTTC.

The sample holds a few counts of this clonotype. This chain joins TRBV7-8 and TRBJ2-1, with a possible D match to TRBD1 (6 bases). The germline gives CDR1 SGHVS, CDR2 FQNEAQ. Trimming cost V 5 bases and J 2 bases, with 16 bases left between them. The CDR3 runs to 16 residues. CDR3 loop: CASSDGQGIAYNEQFF. CDR3 coding DNA: TGTGCCAGCAGCGATGGCCAGGGGATTGCCTACAATGAGCAGTTCTTC.

V and J are TRBV4-3 and TRBJ2-5, with 12 bases identical to TRBD2. V shed 1 base and J 5 bases; nucleotides not matched to a gene: 11. The V gene's germline CDR1 is LGHNA and CDR2 YSLEER. This CDR3 has 18 amino acids. CDR3 coding DNA: TGCGCCAGCAGCCAAGTCTGGGCTAGCGGGGGGGCAACGGAGACCCAGTACTTC. This sequence encodes CASSQVWASGGATETQYF.

The chain is built from TRBV7-9 and TRBJ2-7; D gene uncertain. This CDR3 has 15 amino acids. Deletions cut 1 base from V and 0 bases from J, with 10 bases between. Germline lookup yields CDR1 SEHNR and CDR2 FQNEAQ (reference sequence). The CDR3 region is CASSLEGSSSYEQYF. In nucleotides, the CDR3 is TGTGCCAGCAGCTTAGAAGGGTCTAGCTCCTACGAGCAGTACTTC.

This clonotype was observed many times. The chain uses TRBV7-2 and TRBJ2-2; D not resolved. Germline V gene lookup returns CDR1 SGHTA and CDR2 FQGNSA. Trimming removed 5 bases from V and 6 bases from J, with 10 bases in between. The CDR3 extends over 13 amino acids. For the CDR3, the DNA is TGTGCCAGCAGCCCCGTGTGGGCCGGGGAGCTGTTTTTT. As protein: CASSPVWAGELFF.

This clonotype was counted a few times. The V gene is TRBV15, the J gene TRBJ2-4, with D possibly TRBD2 on 5 matching bases. V gave up 5 bases and J gave up 6 bases, with 14 bases separating them. CDR1 LNHNV and CDR2 YYDKDF come from the germline V gene (reference sequence). The CDR3 runs to 14 residues. The CDR3 DNA reads TGTGCCACCAGCTCGAGGGTTACGGGAAACATTCAGTACTTC. Its protein is CATSSRVTGNIQYF.

The V gene is TRBV10-3, the J gene TRBJ2-7; D unresolved. CDR1 is ENHRY, CDR2 SYGVKD, per germline. The CDR3 has 14 residues. V lost 6 bases and J 5 bases, leaving 17 bases between the germline ends. For the CDR3, the DNA is TGTGCCATCAGCGCGTACCTCGCCGGTGACGAGCAGTACTTC. Amino acids: CAISAYLAGDEQYF.

Regarding this clonotype: This may come from a read error, since a much larger clone is one base off. The chain joins TRBV4-2 to TRBJ2-5; 8 bases are a match to TRBD1. This CDR3 is built from 16 residues. Germline V lookup: CDR1 LGHNA, CDR2 YNFKEQ. The CDR3 loop reads CSSSQEGQGALKTQYF. In nucleotides, the CDR3 is TGTTCCAGCAGCCAAGAGGGGCAGGGGGCGTTGAAGACCCAGTACTTC.

This chain uses TRBV11-2 with TRBJ1-1; maybe TRBD1 (5 bases). The CDR3 loop spans 14 amino acids. Germline lookup yields CDR1 SGHAT and CDR2 FQNNGV. V lost 0 bases and J 6 bases, leaving 11 bases between the germline ends. As DNA, the CDR3 is TGTGCCAGCAGCTTAGATCGGGGGGGGGCTGAAGCTTTCTTT. Translation: CASSLDRGGAEAFF.

Ten or more counts support this clonotype. This chain's CDR3 is CASSYSGLAEGETQYF. In nucleotides, the CDR3 is TGTGCCAGCAGTTACTCTGGACTAGCGGAGGGGGAGACCCAGTACTTC. V is TRBV6-5 and J is TRBJ2-5; 10 nucleotides match TRBD2. CDR1 and CDR2 (germline): MNHEY, SVGAGI. The length of the CDR3 is 16 residues. V was clipped by 0 bases and J by 5 bases; unmatched bases: 6.

This clonotype came up many times. The chain combines TRBV3-1 with TRBJ2-3; the match to TRBD1 covers 9 bases. V lost 3 bases to trimming and J lost 2 bases; unmatched junction nucleotides: 6. The CDR3 runs to 16 residues. Germline V gives CDR1 LGHDT, CDR2 YNNKEL (reference sequence). In DNA form, the CDR3 reads TGTGCCAGCAGCCAGGGAAACAGGGGGCACACAGATACGCAGTATTTT. Its protein product is CASSQGNRGHTDTQYF.

This clonotype was seen repeatedly, ten times or more. The chain carries TRBV12-3 or TRBV12-4 and TRBJ2-6; 10 bases map to TRBD1. This CDR3 contains 18 residues. Trimming took 2 bases from V and 4 from J; bases not matched to a gene: 8. The DNA of the CDR3 is TGTGCCAGCAGTTTATATGGGGACAGGGGATCCGGGGCCAACGTCCTGACTTTC. Amino acid sequence: CASSLYGDRGSGANVLTF.

This clonotype was seen a few times. The chain has TRBV5-1 and TRBJ1-2; D is undetermined. Trimming took off 5 bases at V and 3 bases at J, with 20 bases between the two ends. This CDR3 has 16 residues. Germline V gives CDR1 SGHRS, CDR2 YFSETQ. CDR3 protein: CASSDAVYGSHYGYTF. The CDR3 nucleotides are TGCGCCAGCAGTGATGCGGTATATGGGTCTCACTATGGCTACACCTTC.

This clonotype was recorded at least ten times. The CDR3 DNA is TGTGCCAGCAGCCGTGGACCCTCCGCATCCCCATACGAGCAGTACTTC. Its translation is CASSRGPSASPYEQYF. The J gene is TRBJ2-7, the V gene TRBV28; no clear D gene. The CDR3 is 16 amino acids. The ends were cut back, 6 bases at V and 4 bases at J, with 22 bases in the middle. Germline V gene lookup returns CDR1 MDHEN and CDR2 SYDVKM.

This clonotype was seen at least ten times. This chain connects TRBV6-5 to TRBJ2-3; TRBD1 aligns across 8 bases. This CDR3 has 14 amino acids. The trim removed 2 bases at V and 6 bases at J, leaving 4 bases unmatched. Germline assignment: CDR1 MNHEY and CDR2 SVGAGI. This CDR3 is CASSYLHRGDTQYF. The CDR3 DNA reads as TGTGCCAGCAGTTACCTTCACAGGGGGGATACGCAGTATTTT.

This clonotype was seen only a few times. The chain has TRBV4-2 and TRBJ2-7; TRBD2 matches at 7 bases. The V gene's germline CDR1 is LGHNA and CDR2 YNFKEQ. V shed 5 bases, J shed 2 bases, and the junction held 6 bases outside the gene matches. This CDR3 region has 14 residues. In DNA form, the CDR3 reads TGTGCCAGCAGCAGGGACTACCAGACCTACGAGCAGTACTTC. It yields the protein CASSRDYQTYEQYF.

The table lists this clonotype with a few counts. The J gene is TRBJ1-6, the V gene TRBV20-1; 8 bases align to TRBD1. CDR1 is DFQATT, CDR2 SNEGSKA, per germline (reference sequence). This CDR3 has 15 amino acids. Trimming removed 3 bases from V and 7 bases from J; junction bases left unmatched: 8. CDR3 protein: CSASPGTGGNSPLHF. Written as DNA, the CDR3 is TGCAGTGCTAGCCCCGGGACAGGTGGGAATTCACCCCTCCACTTT.

In its sample, this clonotype was seen many times. The chain joins TRBV10-3 to TRBJ1-2; D ambiguous. The CDR3 totals 14 residues. Deletions cut 4 bases from V and 8 bases from J, with 17 bases between. Germline CDR1 is ENHRY and CDR2 is SYGVKD. The CDR3 protein is CAISVSPGNGGYTF. The CDR3 DNA reads as TGTGCCATCAGTGTATCCCCAGGCAACGGCGGCTACACCTTC.

Many counts were recorded for this clonotype. V is TRBV7-9 and J is TRBJ2-1; D call uncertain. Germline V gene lookup returns CDR1 SEHNR and CDR2 FQNEAQ (reference sequence). This CDR3 has 13 residues. Trimming removed 8 bases at V and 5 bases at J, with 13 bases between. The CDR3 sequence is CASAPMENNEQFF. CDR3 bases: TGTGCCAGCGCTCCAATGGAGAACAATGAGCAGTTCTTC.

A few counts support this clonotype. The DNA for the CDR3 is TGTGCCAGCAGCTTAGGGGCTAGCGGGAGCTCCTACAATGAGCAGTTCTTC. It is translated as CASSLGASGSSYNEQFF. This chain links TRBV7-2 with TRBJ2-1; 10 bases are a match to TRBD2. The V segment lost 1 base and the J segment 0 bases; nucleotides outside the gene matches: 3. The length of the CDR3 is 17 residues. Germline V CDR1 and CDR2: SGHTA, FQGNSA.

This clonotype was seen a handful of times. CDR3 amino acids: CASSRLRQGIGTGELFF. In nucleotides, the CDR3 is TGTGCCAGCAGCCGCCTCCGTCAGGGGATAGGGACCGGGGAGCTGTTTTTT. The chain recombines TRBV7-7 with TRBJ2-2; the D gene is possibly TRBD1 (6 bases). Per germline, CDR1 SSHAT and CDR2 FNYEAQ (reference sequence). V was clipped by 5 bases and J by 5 bases, with 21 bases between them. The CDR3 runs 17 residues.

In this sample, this clonotype turned up many times. The chain uses TRBV10-1 and TRBJ2-3, with D uncertain. The CDR3 spans 15 residues. Germline V gene sequence: CDR1 WNHNN, CDR2 SYGVQD (reference sequence). The V and J ends lost 6 bases and 2 bases respectively, with 15 bases between them. The CDR3 here is CASRDDNKDTDTQYF. Here the CDR3 DNA reads TGCGCCAGCAGAGATGACAACAAAGACACAGATACGCAGTATTTT.

This clonotype was observed at least ten times. This chain joins TRBV7-2 and TRBJ2-7, with unresolved D. CDR3 size: 13 residues. Germline CDR1 reads SGHTA; CDR2 reads FQGNSA. V was pared by 5 bases and J by 0 bases, with 8 bases between. Here the CDR3 reads CASSPATSYEQYF. For the CDR3, the DNA is TGTGCCAGCAGCCCGGCGACCTCCTACGAGCAGTACTTC.

This rearrangement joins TRBV5-6 to TRBJ1-1, with D possibly TRBD1 on 5 matching bases. The length of the CDR3 is 17 residues. CDR1 is SGHDT and CDR2 is YYEEEE in the germline V gene. Trimming stripped 5 bases from V and 3 bases from J, with 23 bases between. The chain's CDR3 is CASRLQVRRQRDTEAFF. The CDR3 DNA is TGTGCCAGCAGGCTACAGGTTCGCCGACAGAGGGACACTGAAGCTTTCTTT.

This clonotype occurred a few times. The gene calls are TRBV6-5 and TRBJ2-5; 14 bases align to TRBD2. Germline CDR1 is MNHEY and CDR2 is SVGAGI. The CDR3 is made up of 16 amino acids. The J segment lost 2 bases and the V segment lost 5 bases, leaving 4 bases of the junction unmatched. The CDR3: CASSNRLAGGQETQYF. For the CDR3, the DNA is TGTGCCAGCAGTAACCGACTAGCGGGAGGGCAAGAGACCCAGTACTTC.